This entry features one TCR beta chain sequence. The antigen is undetermined. Expressed TCRB transcripts were sequenced after all isolated RNA was converted to cDNA. Repertoires were generated with immunoSEQ multiplex PCR, while TCRdb's copy carries only in-frame clones and drops some. Of around 600,000 clones in the sample, over 10% were seen once. The data derive from a study of beta chain features in type 1 diabetes. Study-level points and caveats: When Type 1 diabetes patients were examined, their TCRB CDR3s proved moderately but significantly shorter in all four CD4+ subsets.

Germline V gives CDR1 KGHSH, CDR2 LQKENI. V was clipped by 3 bases and J by 0 bases, with 10 bases between them. This CDR3 has 15 amino acids. V gene TRBV18 combines with J gene TRBJ2-3; D might be TRBD2 (6 bases). Sequencing was performed on naive CD4+ T cells from blood. The receptor was derived from a man aged 25-40 years with type 1 diabetes. CDR3: CASSPTGGSTDTQYF. For the CDR3, the DNA is TGTGCCAGCTCACCGACCGGAGGGAGCACAGATACGCAGTATTTT.